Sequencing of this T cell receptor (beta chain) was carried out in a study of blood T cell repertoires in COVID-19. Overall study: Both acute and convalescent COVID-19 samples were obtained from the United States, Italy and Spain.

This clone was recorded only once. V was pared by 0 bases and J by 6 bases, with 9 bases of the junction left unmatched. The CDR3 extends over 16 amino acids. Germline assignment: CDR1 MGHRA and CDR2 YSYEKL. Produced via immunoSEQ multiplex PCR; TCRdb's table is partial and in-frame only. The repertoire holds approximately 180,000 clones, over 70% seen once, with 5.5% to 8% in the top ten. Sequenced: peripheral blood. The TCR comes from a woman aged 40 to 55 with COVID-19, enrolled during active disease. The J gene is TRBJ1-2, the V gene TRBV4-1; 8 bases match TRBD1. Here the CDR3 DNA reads TGCGCCAGCAGCCAAGACGGAGACAGGGGCGCAGATGGCTACACCTTC. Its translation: CASSQDGDRGADGYTF.